The 17 T cell receptor beta chains below come from one sample, sequenced in a study of shared clonotypes between healthy human individuals. Method: immunoSEQ multiplex PCR; TCRdb's copy keeps in-frame clones and lacks some. The repertoire consists of about 1.5 million clones, with approximately 98% occurring once and the leading ten covering 0.4% to 0.45%. Sequenced: naive CD4+ T cells sorted from blood. Subset described: CD45RA+ positively selected. All receptors derive from a man between 25 and 39 years old in good health.

CDR3 loop: CASSDYYTGAKYEQYF. CDR3 DNA sequence: TGTGCCAGCAGCGACTACTACACAGGGGCCAAATACGAGCAGTACTTC. The chain employs TRBV5-4 and TRBJ2-7, with 7 bases that match TRBD1. The junction had 14 bases not matched to a gene; V was cut back by 4 bases and J by 4 bases. This CDR3 spans 16 amino acids. Germline CDR1 reads SGHNT; CDR2 reads YYREEE (reference sequence).

The chain has TRBV28 and TRBJ2-2; D uncertain. V was pared by 4 bases and J by 1 base, with 10 bases between. Germline V gene lookup returns CDR1 MDHEN and CDR2 SYDVKM. The CDR3 is 15 residues long. CDR3 DNA sequence: TGTGCCAGCAGTTCCCCTTGGTGGAACACCGGGGAGCTGTTTTTT. As protein: CASSSPWWNTGELFF.

CDR3 nucleotide sequence: TGTGCCAGTAGTAACTTAGCGGGAGACCTCTACAATGAGCAGTTCTTC. It specifies CASSNLAGDLYNEQFF. V usage is TRBV19 and J usage is TRBJ2-1; 9 bases align to TRBD2. The junction had 7 bases not matched to a gene; V was cut back by 4 bases and J by 3 bases. This CDR3 region has 16 residues. Germline loops: CDR1 LNHDA, CDR2 SQIVND (reference sequence).

With respect to this clone: Other DNA sequences from this sample encode an identical CDR3 as well. V gene TRBV7-3 combines with J gene TRBJ2-7; 7 positions agree with TRBD1. From germline, CDR1 is SGHTA and CDR2 FQGTGA. CDR3 length: 13 residues. The J segment lost 6 bases and the V segment lost 0 bases, leaving 2 bases of the junction unmatched. The CDR3 loop reads CASSLTGGSEQYF. In nucleotides, the CDR3 is TGTGCCAGCAGCTTAACAGGGGGCAGCGAGCAGTACTTC.

The gene calls are TRBV28 and TRBJ2-5; D uncertain. V dropped 2 bases and J dropped 5 bases, with 15 bases sitting between them. The CDR3 has 15 residues. CDR1 is MDHEN and CDR2 is SYDVKM in the germline V gene. CDR3 loop: CASSLGPGWTETQYF. The CDR3 DNA reads TGTGCCAGCAGTTTAGGCCCCGGGTGGACGGAGACCCAGTACTTC.

The chain employs TRBV5-6 and TRBJ2-1, with 10 bases aligning to TRBD2. J was trimmed by 0 bases and V by 6 bases; bases with no gene match: 3. The germline V gene encodes CDR1 SGHDT and CDR2 YYEEEE. The CDR3 extends over 15 amino acids. Here the CDR3 reads CASTPSGSSYNEQFF. As DNA, the CDR3 is TGTGCCAGCACCCCTAGCGGGAGCTCCTACAATGAGCAGTTCTTC.

As DNA, the CDR3 is TGTGCCACCTCATCTCCGTACCAAGAGACCCAGTACTTC. It translates to CATSSPYQETQYF. V is TRBV5-4 and J is TRBJ2-5; no firm D call. The CDR3 length is 13 residues. Trimming cost V 9 bases and J 0 bases, with 12 bases left between them. Germline V gene sequence: CDR1 SGHNT, CDR2 YYREEE (reference sequence).

The CDR3, as DNA: TGTGCCAGCAGCCAAGTTGGGGGAGGCAATACCTACGAGCAGTACTTC. The encoded protein is CASSQVGGGNTYEQYF. The chain uses TRBV4-2 and TRBJ2-7; TRBD2 is a possible D gene (6 bases). The CDR3 is made up of 16 amino acids. V lost 1 base, J lost 2 bases, and 15 bases lay in between. Germline V lookup: CDR1 LGHNA, CDR2 YNFKEQ.

The chain recombines TRBV19 with TRBJ2-2; D might be TRBD1 (6 bases). The CDR3 spans 16 residues. Germline-derived CDR1 and CDR2 are LNHDA and SQIVND (reference sequence). Trimming shortened V by 6 bases and J by 0 bases, and 14 bases separated the two germline ends. The CDR3 spells CASRQPTGTNTGELFF. CDR3 in DNA: TGTGCCAGTAGACAACCGACAGGTACGAACACCGGGGAGCTGTTTTTT.

The V and J genes are TRBV5-6 and TRBJ1-3; 10 bases match TRBD1. Trimming at V came to 4 bases and at J to 6 bases, leaving 7 bases not matched to a gene. CDR1 and CDR2 from the germline V gene are SGHDT and YYEEEE. The CDR3 is 15 amino acids. Written as DNA, the CDR3 is TGTGCCAGCAGCGAGCCGGGACAGGGGAAAAACACCATATATTTT. It is translated as CASSEPGQGKNTIYF.

The genes are TRBV7-2 and TRBJ2-3; 14 bases line up with TRBD2. V gave up 0 bases and J gave up 8 bases; unmatched junction bases: 10. Germline-derived CDR1 and CDR2 are SGHTA and FQGNSA. The CDR3 loop spans 18 amino acids. The CDR3 sequence: CASSLAMGLAGDPATQYF. The CDR3 DNA reads TGTGCCAGCAGCTTAGCGATGGGACTAGCGGGAGACCCAGCTACGCAGTATTTT.

CDR3 coding DNA: TGTGCCAGCAGCGTAGGGGCCGGGACGATGAACACTGAAGCTTTCTTT. Its translation is CASSVGAGTMNTEAFF. The gene calls are TRBV9 and TRBJ1-1, with D maybe TRBD1 (5 bases). Trimming pared 0 bases from V and 0 bases from J, leaving 12 bases between. Germline V lookup: CDR1 SGDLS, CDR2 YYNGEE. The CDR3 extends over 16 amino acids.

The rearrangement uses TRBV5-1 and TRBJ2-4; D unresolved. The CDR3 extends over 13 amino acids. Trimming pared 0 bases from V and 4 bases from J, leaving 5 bases between. Germline values: CDR1 SGHRS, CDR2 YFSETQ. CDR3 DNA sequence: TGCGCCAGCAGCTTGGCTCAGAAAAACATTCAGTACTTC. Encoded protein: CASSLAQKNIQYF. Full variable domain (outside the CDR3, taken from reference TRBV5-1 and TRBJ2-4): KAGVTQTPRYLIKTRGQQVTLSCSPISGHRSVSWYQQTPGQGLQFLFEYFSETQRNKGNFPGRFSGRQFSNSRSEMNVSTLELGDSALYLCASSLAQKNIQYFGAGTRLSVL.

V usage is TRBV2 and J usage is TRBJ1-5; 8 positions agree with TRBD1. The CDR3 spans 14 residues. The V gene's germline CDR1 is SNHLY and CDR2 FYNNEI. V shed 4 bases, J shed 7 bases, and the junction held 6 bases outside the gene matches. CDR3 amino acids: CASSAGQGGQPQHF. The CDR3, as DNA: TGTGCCAGCAGTGCCGGACAGGGCGGGCAGCCCCAGCATTTT.

J is TRBJ2-5 and V is TRBV4-1; D gene uncertain. Germline lookup yields CDR1 MGHRA and CDR2 YSYEKL. V lost 0 bases, J lost 5 bases, and 10 bases lay in between. CDR3 length: 14 residues. CDR3: CASSQDWARETQYF. In DNA, the CDR3 is TGCGCCAGCAGCCAAGATTGGGCTCGGGAGACCCAGTACTTC.

This clone was seen a single time. DNA for the CDR3: TGTGCCAGCACGGGACAGGGAGAAGCTTTCTTT. Its protein is CASTGQGEAFF. The chain carries TRBV6-1 and TRBJ1-1; 9 nucleotides match TRBD1. The V and J ends lost 7 bases and 8 bases, in that order; junction bases with no gene match: 2. The V gene's germline CDR1 is MNHNS and CDR2 SASEGT. CDR3 size: 11 residues.

This chain connects TRBV25-1 to TRBJ2-4, with a weak D call TRBD2 (5 bases). Germline-derived CDR1 and CDR2 are MGHDK and SYGVNS. V lost 4 bases to trimming and J lost 7 bases, with 11 bases between them. The CDR3 runs 13 residues. DNA for the CDR3: TGTGCCAGCAGTGTAGGGCGGAGGAACATTCAGTACTTC. Its protein is CASSVGRRNIQYF.